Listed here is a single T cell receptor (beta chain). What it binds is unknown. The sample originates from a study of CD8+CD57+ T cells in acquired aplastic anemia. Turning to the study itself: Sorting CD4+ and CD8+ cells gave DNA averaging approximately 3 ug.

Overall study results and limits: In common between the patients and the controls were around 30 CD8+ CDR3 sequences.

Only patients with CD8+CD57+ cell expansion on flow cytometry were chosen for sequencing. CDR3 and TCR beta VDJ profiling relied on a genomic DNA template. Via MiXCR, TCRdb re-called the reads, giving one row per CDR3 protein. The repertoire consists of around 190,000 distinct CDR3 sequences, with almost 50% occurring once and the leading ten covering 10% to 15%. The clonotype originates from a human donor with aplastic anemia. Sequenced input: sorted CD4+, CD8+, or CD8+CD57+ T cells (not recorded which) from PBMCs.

The CDR3 DNA follows: TGTGCCAGCAGTAGGGACCCTCCGAGGAACCAGTACTTC. It codes for CASSRDPPRNQYF. The V gene is TRBV7-2, the J gene TRBJ2-5; either TRBD1 or TRBD2 may fit D (5 bases each). The CDR3 length is 13 residues. Between the trimmed V and J ends, which lost 6 bases and 10 bases, there was a span of 18 bases. Germline V gene data show CDR1 as SGHTA and CDR2 as FQGNSA.